This is a list of T cell receptor beta chains from one sample in a study of Graves' ophthalmopathy and Graves' hyperthyroidism. TCRdb reprocessed the multiplex PCR reads with MiXCR, giving one entry per CDR3 protein. The table lists hundreds of thousands of distinct CDR3 sequences, 22% of them singletons, with approximately 6.9% in the top ten. The specimen sequenced was peripheral blood. The receptor set was obtained from a woman aged 18-29 years with stable Graves' hyperthyroidism. Some clones in this sample may be carry-over from other donors' samples. Both conserved end residues are part of each CDR3. D genes are given only for firm matches. Size is stated for part of the rows, as once, few or many counts, or as a class when the clone is expanded.

J gene	clone size	V gene	D gene	CDR3 DNA	CDR3 protein
TRBJ1-5	NA	TRBV10-3	NA	TGTGCCATCAGTGCCACTGGGTTCGGCAATCAGCCCCAGCATTTT	CAISATGFGNQPQHF
TRBJ1-1	NA	TRBV6-1	NA	TGTGCCAGGGGGACCTCTCTGAACACTAAAGCTTTCTTT	CARGTSLNTKAFF
TRBJ1-1	many	TRBV20-1	NA	TGCAGTGCTCCAGGTGACAGTTCAGGGAAGACTGAAGCTTTCTTT	CSAPGDSSGKTEAFF
TRBJ1-5	NA	TRBV3-1	NA	TGTGCCAGCAGCCAAGATCTGAAGGCTCAGCCCCAGCATTTT	CASSQDLKAQPQHF
TRBJ2-5	NA	TRBV27	NA	TGTGCTAGCAGTTTATCGCCGGGGGCGTTAGAGACCCAGGACTTC	CASSLSPGALETQDF
TRBJ1-2	NA	TRBV7-2	NA	TGTGCCAGCAGCCGAAGGGGTGCTAACTATGGCTACACCTTC	CASSRRGANYGYTF
TRBJ2-5	NA	TRBV27	NA	TGTGCCAGCAGTTTAAGGTCCAGGGGTGGGTGGACCCAGTACTTC	CASSLRSRGGWTQYF
TRBJ2-7	many	TRBV5-1	NA	TGCGCCAGCAGCTTGAGGGGCAGGAGCTCCTACGAGCAGTACTTC	CASSLRGRSSYEQYF
TRBJ1-1	NA	TRBV5-5	NA	TGTGCCAGCAGCTTGATGGGGGCAGTGAACACTGAAGCTTTCTTT	CASSLMGAVNTEAFF
TRBJ1-1	many	TRBV6-1	NA	TGTGCCAGCAGCAGGGGTACTGAAGCTTTCTTT	CASSRGTEAFF
TRBJ2-7	many	TRBV6-5	NA	TGTGCCAGCAGTGGTACTCGATACGAGCAGTACTTC	CASSGTRYEQYF
TRBJ2-7	few	TRBV6-5	NA	TGTGCCAGCAGTTACTCGCAGGGGAGATCCTACGAGCAGTACTTC	CASSYSQGRSYEQYF
TRBJ2-7	many	TRBV10-3	NA	TGTGCCATCAGTGAGCGTCCGGGATGGTACGAGCAGTACTTC	CAISERPGWYEQYF
TRBJ2-2	many	TRBV6-2/TRBV6-3	NA	TGTGCCAGCAGAGTTCTGCTGGCCGGGGAGCTGTTTTTT	CASRVLLAGELFF
TRBJ1-5	NA	TRBV20-1	TRBD1	TGCAGTGCGGGGGAGGCAGGGGGCGGCGGGAATCAGCCCCAGCATTTT	CSAGEAGGGGNQPQHF
TRBJ2-7	NA	TRBV11-3	TRBD2	TGTGCCAGCAGCTTGATGGGGGGGGAGTCCTACGAGCAGTACTTC	CASSLMGGESYEQYF
TRBJ2-2	once	TRBV30	NA	TGTGCCTGGAGTGTACTAAGGGAGGCCGGGGAGCTGTTTTTT	CAWSVLREAGELFF
TRBJ1-2	NA	TRBV27	NA	TGTGCCAGCAGTTCTCTCATTGGGCCACTTCCGGACTATGGCTACACCTTC	CASSSLIGPLPDYGYTF
TRBJ1-1	NA	TRBV19	NA	TGTGCCAGTAGTACGTGGACGGTGAACACTGAAGCTTTCTTT	CASSTWTVNTEAFF
TRBJ1-2	NA	TRBV5-4	NA	TGTGCCAGCAGCTTGTCCCTAATTAACTATGGCTACACCTTC	CASSLSLINYGYTF
TRBJ1-3	few	TRBV12-3/TRBV12-4	NA	TGTGCCAGCAGTTCCCCGGGGGGGGTGGGAAACACCATATATTTT	CASSSPGGVGNTIYF